Below are 12 T cell receptor beta chains sequenced from a single sample in a study of shared clonotypes between healthy human individuals. Clones were sequenced by immunoSEQ multiplex PCR, and TCRdb holds only the in-frame ones, with some missing. The table shows a few million clones, with 90% to 97% occurring only once. The specimen sequenced was naive CD4+ T cells sorted from blood. Specified subset: CD45RA+ positively selected. The receptors here all came from a man younger than 35 in good health.

As concerns this clone: Other nucleotide sequences in the sample specify the same CDR3. The chain joins TRBV6-5 to TRBJ2-2; no clear D gene. CDR1 and CDR2 from the germline V gene are MNHEY and SVGAGI. The CDR3 runs to 14 residues. The V and J ends lost 0 bases and 5 bases respectively, with 7 bases between them. The CDR3 loop reads CASSYSGVTGELFF. In DNA form, the CDR3 reads TGTGCCAGCAGTTACTCTGGGGTAACCGGGGAGCTGTTTTTT.

The V and J genes are TRBV11-2 and TRBJ2-7, with TRBD1 as a possible D gene (6 bases). The CDR3 loop spans 17 amino acids. Per the germline V gene, CDR1 is SGHAT and CDR2 is FQNNGV. Trimming removed 5 bases from V and 5 bases from J, with 25 bases in between. For the CDR3, the DNA is TGTGCCAGCAGCCTAAAATACGGGCTGGGGGCGGATAACGAGCAGTACTTC. Translating it yields CASSLKYGLGADNEQYF.

The gene calls are TRBV7-9 and TRBJ2-1, with 8 nucleotides matching TRBD1. V was clipped by 5 bases and J by 7 bases; unmatched bases: 7. CDR3 length: 14 residues. Germline CDR1 SEHNR, CDR2 FQNEAQ (reference sequence). Here the CDR3 reads CASSLDRAENEQFF. As DNA, the CDR3 is TGTGCCAGCAGCCTGGACAGGGCTGAGAATGAGCAGTTCTTC.

V usage is TRBV29-1 and J usage is TRBJ1-1, with D tentatively TRBD1 (5 bases). CDR3 length: 13 amino acids. Germline CDR1 SQVTM, CDR2 ANQGSEA. V was pared by 3 bases and J by 4 bases, with 12 bases between. This CDR3 reads CSVDAGGSTEAFF. CDR3 in DNA: TGCAGCGTTGACGCGGGGGGGAGCACTGAAGCTTTCTTT.

The chain uses TRBV2 and TRBJ2-6, with D possibly matching TRBD1 (6 bases). The CDR3 spans 14 residues. Germline CDR1 and CDR2: SNHLY and FYNNEI. Trimming removed 10 bases from V and 8 bases from J, with 18 bases in between. CDR3 bases: TGTGCCACCACACGGGACAAAGGGTCCAACGTCCTGACTTTC. Translation gives CATTRDKGSNVLTF. Full variable domain (remainder filled in from reference TRBV2 and TRBJ2-6): EPEVTQTPSHQVTQMGQEVILRCVPISNHLYFYWYRQILGQKVEFLVSFYNNEISEKSEIFDDQFSVERPDGSNFTLKIRSTKLEDSAMYFCATTRDKGSNVLTFGAGSRLTVL.

The rearrangement links TRBV2 to TRBJ1-5; D possibly corresponds to TRBD1 (5 bases). Germline CDR1 reads SNHLY; CDR2 reads FYNNEI. V was trimmed by 4 bases and J by 9 bases, leaving 10 bases between them. This CDR3 region has 12 residues. DNA of the CDR3: TGTGCCAGCAGTGGGGGCGGGGGGCCCCAGCATTTT. It encodes CASSGGGGPQHF.

This rearrangement joins TRBV7-3 to TRBJ2-3; weak D call: TRBD1 (5 bases). This CDR3 has 14 residues. V dropped 7 bases and J dropped 0 bases, with 11 bases sitting between them. CDR1 is SGHTA and CDR2 is FQGTGA in the germline V gene. CDR3 in DNA: TGTGCCAGCACCTCAGGGATTAGCACAGATACGCAGTATTTT. Translating gives CASTSGISTDTQYF.

The CDR3 nucleotides read TGTGCCAGCACCTCGCAGCAGGGGAGCGGGGAGCTGTTTTTT. It specifies CASTSQQGSGELFF. The chain combines TRBV6-4 with TRBJ2-2; the D gene is possibly TRBD1 (6 bases). The CDR3 totals 14 residues. CDR1 MRHNA and CDR2 SNTAGT come from the germline V gene. The V end lost 7 bases, the J end lost 7 bases, and 16 bases lay between the germline ends.

About this clone itself: At one end, the junction sequence differs from germline, possibly due to a read error. The V and J genes are TRBV30 and TRBJ1-3, with TRBD1 identical over 9 bases. Germline V gene lookup returns CDR1 GTSNPN and CDR2 SVGIG (reference sequence). CDR3 length: 16 residues. The CDR3 loop reads CAWCSGVGTGYRQCDF. The CDR3 DNA sequence: TGTGCCTGGTGTTCTGGTGTCGGGACAGGGTATCGCCAGTGTGATTTT.

This rearrangement joins TRBV15 to TRBJ2-4; D is ambiguous. Between the trimmed V and J ends, which lost 1 base and 6 bases, there was a span of 7 bases. The CDR3 has 13 residues. CDR1 and CDR2 from the germline V gene are LNHNV and YYDKDF (reference sequence). CDR3 sequence reads: CATSRATANIQYF. The CDR3 DNA follows: TGTGCCACCAGCAGAGCGACGGCAAACATTCAGTACTTC.

The chain uses TRBV6-6 and TRBJ1-5; D remains ambiguous. Germline V lookup: CDR1 MNHNY, CDR2 SVGAGI (reference sequence). The CDR3 contains 14 residues. V lost 3 bases to trimming and J lost 0 bases, with 6 bases between them. The DNA for the CDR3 is TGTGCCAGCAGTTATCGGATTAGCAATCAGCCCCAGCATTTT. It yields the protein CASSYRISNQPQHF.

V and J are TRBV11-2 and TRBJ1-3; D gene uncertain. This CDR3 spans 17 amino acids. V was cut by 3 bases and J by 3 bases, with 18 bases left in between. Germline values: CDR1 SGHAT, CDR2 FQNNGV. The CDR3 bases are TGTGCCAGCAGCTTTTCCCAATCAGGTTGGAGTGGAAACACCATATATTTT. Translated: CASSFSQSGWSGNTIYF.